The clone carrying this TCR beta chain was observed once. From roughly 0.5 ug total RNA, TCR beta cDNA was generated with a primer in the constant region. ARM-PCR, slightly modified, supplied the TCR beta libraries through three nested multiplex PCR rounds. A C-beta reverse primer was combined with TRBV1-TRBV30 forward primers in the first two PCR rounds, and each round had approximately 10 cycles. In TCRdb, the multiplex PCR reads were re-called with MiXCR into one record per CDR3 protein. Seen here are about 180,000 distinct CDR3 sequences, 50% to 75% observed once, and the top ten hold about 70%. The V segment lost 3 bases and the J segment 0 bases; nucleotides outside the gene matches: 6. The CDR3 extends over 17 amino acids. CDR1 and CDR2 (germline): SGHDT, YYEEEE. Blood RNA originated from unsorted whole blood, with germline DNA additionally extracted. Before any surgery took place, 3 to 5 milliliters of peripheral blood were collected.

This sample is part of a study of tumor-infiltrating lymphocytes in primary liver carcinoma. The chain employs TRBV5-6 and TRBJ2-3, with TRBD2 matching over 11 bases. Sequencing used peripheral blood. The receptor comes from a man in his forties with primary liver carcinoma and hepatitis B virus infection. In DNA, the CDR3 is TGTGCCAGCAGCTCAAGACTAGCGGGACCTAGCACAGATACGCAGTATTTT. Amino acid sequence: CASSSRLAGPSTDTQYF.